These 11 T cell receptor beta chains originate from one sample sequenced in a study of PD-1 blockade in classical Hodgkin lymphoma. Here immunoSEQ multiplex PCR was the method, and the copy in TCRdb shows in-frame clones only, minus some. The data contain about 35,000 clones, approximately 82% of them singletons. Each and every patient relapsed after autologous stem cell transplantation, and patients got differing brentuximab vedotin exposure. The sample in question was peripheral blood mononuclear cells (PBMCs), obtained before the second cycle of nivolumab. The receptor source for this set is a human donor with classical Hodgkin lymphoma.

This clone was seen a single time. The chain joins TRBV5-5 to TRBJ2-1; no reliable D call. The germline V gene encodes CDR1 SGHKS and CDR2 YYEKEE (reference sequence). Trimming stripped 3 bases from V and 8 bases from J, with 15 bases between. CDR3 length: 14 amino acids. The CDR3 DNA sequence: TGTGCCAGCAGCTATTACGGGTCGAACGATGAGCAGTTCTTC. This encodes CASSYYGSNDEQFF.

This chain links TRBV7-2 with TRBJ1-2; D is unresolved. CDR3 size: 14 residues. Trimming took off 10 bases at V and 8 bases at J, with 23 bases between the two ends. CDR1 is SGHTA, CDR2 FQGNSA, per germline. Written as DNA, the CDR3 is TGTGCCACATTCCCGGGCAGGACGCCGGGCGGCTACACCTTC. It yields the protein CATFPGRTPGGYTF.

The chain employs TRBV5-1 and TRBJ2-1; 13 bases are a match to TRBD2. Germline V gene sequence: CDR1 SGHRS, CDR2 YFSETQ. Trimming at V came to 4 bases and at J to 9 bases, leaving 10 bases not matched to a gene. The CDR3 loop spans 16 amino acids. The CDR3 bases are TGCGCCAGCAGCCCCCGAGGGACTAGCGGGGACGGTGAGCAGTTCTTC. Translated: CASSPRGTSGDGEQFF.

This clone rates as medium-sized. The chain couples TRBV9 to TRBJ2-7; a weak D match, TRBD1 (5 bases). This CDR3 is 15 amino acids long. Germline V lookup: CDR1 SGDLS, CDR2 YYNGEE. V was shortened by 0 bases and J by 2 bases, with 12 bases between the two germline ends. The CDR3 coding sequence is TGTGCCAGCAGCGTAGGGTGGGGCACCACCTACGAGCAGTACTTC. It encodes CASSVGWGTTYEQYF. Full variable domain (rest looked up from reference TRBV9 and TRBJ2-7): DSGVTQTPKHLITATGQRVTLRCSPRSGDLSVYWYQQSLDQGLQFLIQYYNGEERAKGNILERFSAQQFPDLHSELNLSSLELGDSALYFCASSVGWGTTYEQYFGPGTRLTVT.

This clone has a single count. This rearrangement joins TRBV4-2 to TRBJ2-1; 7 nucleotides match TRBD2. Trimming took 0 bases from V and 7 from J; bases not matched to a gene: 9. The CDR3 is 16 amino acids. CDR1 is LGHNA, CDR2 YNFKEQ, per germline. The CDR3 is CASSQDGQRGANEQFF. As DNA, the CDR3 is TGTGCCAGCAGCCAAGACGGCCAGCGGGGAGCTAATGAGCAGTTCTTC.

V is TRBV5-4 and J is TRBJ1-2; 7 nucleotides agree with TRBD1. Per germline, CDR1 SGHNT and CDR2 YYREEE (reference sequence). With V trimmed by 0 bases and J by 8 bases, 16 bases remained unmatched. This CDR3 contains 17 residues. In nucleotides, the CDR3 is TGTGCCAGCAGCTTGGCCCAGGGGGGGGCCGTAGGGGGCGGCTACACCTTC. This sequence encodes CASSLAQGGAVGGGYTF.

Regarding this clone: The junction departs from germline at one end; a sequencing error may be responsible. The chain employs TRBV7-9 and TRBJ2-7; maybe TRBD2 (5 bases). This CDR3 is built from 12 residues. The V gene's germline CDR1 is SEHNR and CDR2 FQNEAQ (reference sequence). CDR3: CASSLETRTQDF. The CDR3 DNA sequence: TGTGCCAGCAGCTTAGAAACTAGAACCCAAGACTTC.

The rearrangement links TRBV6-6 to TRBJ2-1; a weak D match, TRBD1 (6 bases). Between the trimmed V and J ends, which lost 6 bases and 0 bases, there was a span of 12 bases. Germline assignment: CDR1 MNHNY and CDR2 SVGAGI (reference sequence). The CDR3 totals 15 residues. CDR3: CASRQGDSSYNEQFF. In DNA form, the CDR3 reads TGTGCCAGCAGACAGGGTGACAGCTCCTACAATGAGCAGTTCTTC.

The rearrangement uses TRBV30 and TRBJ2-7, with D tentatively TRBD1 or TRBD2 (6 bases each). The CDR3 is 12 residues long. Germline CDR1 GTSNPN, CDR2 SVGIG (reference sequence). V shed 2 bases and J shed 4 bases, with 9 bases lying between them. The CDR3 is CAWSQGGYEQYF. Written as DNA, the CDR3 is TGTGCCTGGAGTCAAGGGGGGTACGAGCAGTACTTC.

This clone has more than one count but fewer than ten. The V call is TRBV9, the J call TRBJ1-5, with a tentative D call TRBD1 (6 bases). V dropped 4 bases and J dropped 5 bases, with 10 bases sitting between them. The CDR3 totals 13 residues. Germline loops: CDR1 SGDLS, CDR2 YYNGEE. This chain's CDR3 is CASSRGVDQPQHF. DNA of the CDR3: TGTGCCAGCAGCAGGGGGGTGGATCAGCCCCAGCATTTT.

V and J are TRBV10-2 and TRBJ2-4, with 8 bases identical to TRBD1. The CDR3 contains 15 residues. V lost 6 bases and J lost 6; bases outside the gene matches: 10. The germline CDR1 and CDR2 sequences are WSHSY and SAAADI. CDR3 protein: CASSPTGVAGNIQYF. The DNA of the CDR3 is TGCGCCAGCAGCCCGACAGGGGTCGCTGGAAACATTCAGTACTTC.